The 3 T cell receptor beta chains given below trace back to one sample, sequenced in a study of regulatory and conventional T cells in RAG deficiency. Genomic DNA came from blood conventional CD4+ T cells gated CD25-low CD127-high. Produced via immunoSEQ multiplex PCR; TCRdb's table is partial and in-frame only. The table shows roughly 30,000 clones, with about 96% occurring only once. The sample was also linked to a second study, of regulatory T cells. This second study notes: The PCR used 52 TRBV and 13 TRBJ primers.

Sequenced input: CD25- CD4+ T cells sorted from blood. The receptors stem from a human donor in good health.

In regard to this clone: The junction differs from germline at one of its ends, possibly a read error. The chain is built from TRBV7-7 and TRBJ2-3, with 10 bases lining up with TRBD2. Germline loops: CDR1 SSHAT, CDR2 FNYEAQ (reference sequence). CDR3 size: 16 residues. CDR3 amino acids: CASSPLAGGWADTQYF. The CDR3, as DNA: TGTGCTAGCAGCCCGTTAGCGGGGGGTTGGGCAGATACGCAGTATTTT.

This chain joins TRBV29-1 and TRBJ2-7, with D perhaps matching TRBD1 (6 bases). The length of the CDR3 is 12 residues. Trimming cost V 4 bases and J 3 bases, with 10 bases left between them. CDR1 and CDR2 (germline): SQVTM, ANQGSEA. The CDR3: CSVVGGRYEQYF. The CDR3 DNA is TGCAGCGTTGTAGGGGGTCGCTACGAGCAGTACTTC.

The J gene is TRBJ1-1, the V gene TRBV4-1; perhaps TRBD1 as D (6 bases). The germline CDR1 and CDR2 sequences are MGHRA and YSYEKL. The CDR3 sequence is 15 residues long. V was trimmed by 4 bases and J by 5 bases, leaving 17 bases between them. The DNA for the CDR3 is TGCGCCAGCAGCCGGCTGGGGGCAAGGGAGACTGAAGCTTTCTTT. Amino acids: CASSRLGARETEAFF.